What follows are 26 T cell receptor beta chains derived from one specimen sequenced in a study of cytomegalovirus exposure and HLA in healthy donors. The PCR had 60 Vbeta and 13 Jbeta primers. Some clones are missing from TCRdb's copy, which holds only in-frame ones; the method was immunoSEQ multiplex PCR. This sample yields 150,000 or so clones, of which over 60% are seen a single time; about 1.5% belongs to the top ten. Sequencing was performed on PBMCs. The source is a woman aged 18-35 years in good health and CMV-seronegative.

This chain connects TRBV10-3 to TRBJ1-6; D not certain. CDR3 length: 14 residues. Germline V gene sequence: CDR1 ENHRY, CDR2 SYGVKD. Trimming took 4 bases from V and 7 from J, leaving 11 bases between them. The CDR3 nucleotides read TGTGCCATCAGTGGGTGGGGAGGCAATTCACCCCTCCACTTT. It encodes CAISGWGGNSPLHF.

V is TRBV5-1 and J is TRBJ2-1; 8 positions agree with TRBD1. CDR1 and CDR2 from the germline V gene are SGHRS and YFSETQ. The CDR3 is 17 amino acids. The J segment lost 0 bases and the V segment lost 0 bases, leaving 5 bases of the junction unmatched. The CDR3 nucleotides are TGCGCCAGCAGCTTGGGGGGGACAGGCCTCTCCTACAATGAGCAGTTCTTC. Protein sequence: CASSLGGTGLSYNEQFF.

The CDR3 nucleotides are TGTGCCAGCAGCTCCTTCGGGTGGCGGGGGGGATACAATGAGCAGTTCTTC. Translating gives CASSSFGWRGGYNEQFF. The chain employs TRBV7-2 and TRBJ2-1, with TRBD2 matching over 9 bases. V lost 4 bases to trimming and J lost 4 bases; unmatched junction nucleotides: 11. Looked up from germline, CDR1 is SGHTA and CDR2 is FQGNSA. CDR3 length: 17 amino acids.

This chain links TRBV11-3 with TRBJ1-1; D possibly corresponds to TRBD1 (5 bases). The V end was cut by 2 bases, the J end by 5 bases, with 12 bases between. The CDR3 runs to 14 residues. Germline V gives CDR1 SGHNT, CDR2 YENEEA. For the CDR3, the DNA is TGTGCCAGCAGCTTACTCGGGGGTCGGACTGAAGCTTTCTTT. It specifies CASSLLGGRTEAFF.

A remark on this clone: Additional DNA sequences in this sample encode the identical CDR3. V gene TRBV5-6 combines with J gene TRBJ2-5; 9 bases agree with TRBD1. The trim removed 1 base at V and 8 bases at J, leaving 12 bases unmatched. The CDR3 contains 16 residues. Germline CDR1 and CDR2: SGHDT and YYEEEE. The DNA for the CDR3 is TGTGCCAGCAGCTTGTTGGGACAGGGCGCTCAGAGAACCCAGTACTTC. It codes for CASSLLGQGAQRTQYF.

This clone showed up just once. The genes are TRBV10-2 and TRBJ1-1; D may be TRBD1 (5 bases). From germline, CDR1 is WSHSY and CDR2 SAAADI. This CDR3 has 13 amino acids. V lost 5 bases and J 1 base, leaving 8 bases between the germline ends. For the CDR3, the DNA is TGCGCCAGCAGTTCGGGGGGGAACACTGAAGCTTTCTTT. This sequence encodes CASSSGGNTEAFF.

The chain combines TRBV27 with TRBJ1-4; 8 nucleotides line up with TRBD1. CDR1 is MNHEY, CDR2 SMNVEV, per germline (reference sequence). The CDR3 is 14 amino acids. V gave up 5 bases and J gave up 8 bases; unmatched junction bases: 7. Written as DNA, the CDR3 is TGTGCCAGCAGTGATCAGGGGGCTCGGGAAAAACTGTTTTTT. It encodes CASSDQGAREKLFF.

The chain recombines TRBV4-3 with TRBJ2-1, with D possibly matching TRBD1 (6 bases). The CDR3 spans 17 residues. The germline V gene encodes CDR1 LGHNA and CDR2 YSLEER. Trimming shortened V by 0 bases and J by 7 bases, and 19 bases separated the two germline ends. The DNA for the CDR3 is TGCGCCAGCAGCCAAGACCAACAGGGCCAGAGAAGGAATGAGCAGTTCTTC. Its protein product is CASSQDQQGQRRNEQFF.

This chain links TRBV28 with TRBJ1-1, with D possibly matching TRBD1 (6 bases). CDR1 is MDHEN and CDR2 is SYDVKM in the germline V gene. V gave up 4 bases and J gave up 11 bases, with 17 bases separating them. The CDR3 runs 13 residues. The CDR3 loop is CASSSGGRVDAFF. The CDR3 bases are TGTGCCAGCAGTTCCGGGGGGCGCGTGGATGCTTTCTTT.

V usage is TRBV18 and J usage is TRBJ2-1, with D perhaps TRBD1 (5 bases). CDR3 length: 14 amino acids. Germline V CDR1 and CDR2: KGHSH, LQKENI. V lost 6 bases and J 0 bases, leaving 9 bases between the germline ends. CDR3 amino acids: CASSYDSSYNEQFF. For the CDR3, the DNA is TGTGCCAGCTCGTACGACAGCTCCTACAATGAGCAGTTCTTC.

The J gene is TRBJ2-5, the V gene TRBV4-1; TRBD2 matches 10 bases. The junction had 8 bases not matched to a gene; V was cut back by 3 bases and J by 4 bases. Germline CDR1 reads MGHRA; CDR2 reads YSYEKL. This CDR3 is built from 16 residues. CDR3 region: CASSHRASGSRETQYF. The CDR3, as DNA: TGCGCCAGCAGCCACCGGGCTAGCGGGAGCCGAGAGACCCAGTACTTC.

This clone appeared once. The rearrangement uses TRBV7-3 and TRBJ2-3; TRBD2 aligns across 8 bases. Germline CDR1 SGHTA, CDR2 FQGTGA. The CDR3 totals 13 residues. V shed 5 bases, J shed 4 bases, and the junction held 2 bases outside the gene matches. DNA for the CDR3: TGTGCCAGCAGCCCGGGGGGGGCAGATACGCAGTATTTT. Amino acid sequence: CASSPGGADTQYF.

Comments on this clone: Other DNA sequences in this sample translate to the same CDR3. V gene TRBV5-1 combines with J gene TRBJ2-1; 16 bases line up with TRBD2. The germline V gene encodes CDR1 SGHRS and CDR2 YFSETQ. The CDR3 runs 15 residues. V was clipped by 4 bases and J by 8 bases; unmatched bases: 3. The CDR3 coding sequence is TGCGCCAGCAGCCTCGGGACTAGCGGGAGGGATGAGCAGTTCTTC. Translated: CASSLGTSGRDEQFF.

V is TRBV11-2 and J is TRBJ2-1; 8 bases map to TRBD2. The junction had 9 bases not matched to a gene; V was cut back by 2 bases and J by 9 bases. CDR1 and CDR2 from the germline V gene are SGHAT and FQNNGV. The CDR3 runs 15 residues. The CDR3 bases are TGTGCCAGCAGCTTATTTGTCGGGAGGGCCCCTGAGCAGTTCTTC. Its protein product is CASSLFVGRAPEQFF.

This clone was counted only a few times. The V call is TRBV5-6, the J call TRBJ2-3; 13 bases fit TRBD2. V gave up 4 bases and J gave up 4 bases; unmatched junction bases: 9. CDR1 is SGHDT, CDR2 YYEEEE, per germline. The CDR3 consists of 17 residues. The CDR3 DNA sequence: TGTGCCAGCAGCACTTCACTAGCGGGGGGGCCAGCAGATACGCAGTATTTT. Protein: CASSTSLAGGPADTQYF. The whole variable domain, remainder taken from reference TRBV5-6 and TRBJ2-3, is DAGVTQSPTHLIKTRGQQVTLRCSPKSGHDTVSWYQQALGQGPQFIFQYYEEEERQRGNFPDRFSGHQFPNYSSELNVNALLLGDSALYLCASSTSLAGGPADTQYFGPGTRLTVL.

In this sample, this clone turned up a few times. The chain carries TRBV19 and TRBJ1-3, with TRBD1 matching over 7 bases. V gave up 6 bases and J gave up 2 bases; unmatched junction bases: 7. Germline V gene data show CDR1 as LNHDA and CDR2 as SQIVND (reference sequence). The CDR3 has 15 residues. The CDR3 loop is CASSDRQGTGNTIYF. CDR3 coding DNA: TGTGCCAGTAGCGATCGACAGGGAACTGGAAACACCATATATTTT.

The chain combines TRBV29-1 with TRBJ1-2; D call uncertain. Trimming shortened V by 0 bases and J by 4 bases, and 9 bases separated the two germline ends. This CDR3 has 13 amino acids. Germline-derived CDR1 and CDR2 are SQVTM and ANQGSEA. The CDR3 DNA reads TGCAGCGTTGAAGATTCTGCTATCTATGGCTACACCTTC. It codes for CSVEDSAIYGYTF.

This chain links TRBV11-2 with TRBJ2-3; 10 nucleotides match TRBD2. With V trimmed by 5 bases and J by 2 bases, 7 bases remained unmatched. This CDR3 contains 16 residues. Germline CDR1 SGHAT, CDR2 FQNNGV. CDR3 sequence (DNA): TGTGCCAGCAGCACACTAGCGGGGTCATACACAGATACGCAGTATTTT. It specifies CASSTLAGSYTDTQYF.

The count of this clone is one. The identical CDR3 is also encoded by other nucleotide sequences in the sample. The rearrangement joins TRBV5-6 to TRBJ2-1, with TRBD2 identical over 10 bases. The CDR3 runs to 15 residues. Germline CDR1 is SGHDT and CDR2 is YYEEEE. V was clipped by 3 bases and J by 4 bases; unmatched bases: 4. CDR3 coding DNA: TGTGCCAGCAGCTCCGGACTAGCGGTTTACAATGAGCAGTTCTTC. Translated: CASSSGLAVYNEQFF. Supplemented by reference TRBV5-6 and TRBJ2-1, the full variable domain reads DAGVTQSPTHLIKTRGQQVTLRCSPKSGHDTVSWYQQALGQGPQFIFQYYEEEERQRGNFPDRFSGHQFPNYSSELNVNALLLGDSALYLCASSSGLAVYNEQFFGPGTRLTVL.

The chain couples TRBV4-1 to TRBJ2-7, with 8 bases matching TRBD2. The V gene's germline CDR1 is MGHRA and CDR2 YSYEKL. Trimming at V came to 5 bases and at J to 2 bases, leaving 8 bases not matched to a gene. CDR3 length: 15 amino acids. CDR3 sequence: CASSGLAGPTYEQYF. CDR3 sequence (DNA): TGCGCCAGCAGCGGCTTAGCGGGGCCTACCTACGAGCAGTACTTC.

The rearrangement joins TRBV7-2 to TRBJ2-5; possible D gene TRBD1, 6 bases. V lost 2 bases and J lost 5, with 15 bases in between. Germline-derived CDR1 and CDR2 are SGHTA and FQGNSA. The CDR3 is made up of 15 amino acids. The CDR3 region is CASSLLTGISETQYF. In DNA form, the CDR3 reads TGTGCCAGCAGCTTACTCACAGGGATATCGGAGACCCAGTACTTC.

This clone was observed a single time. This chain connects TRBV27 to TRBJ1-4; D perhaps matches TRBD1 (6 bases). This CDR3 is built from 14 residues. The V gene lost 7 bases and the J gene lost 6 bases, with 15 bases spanning the gap. CDR1 and CDR2 (germline): MNHEY, SMNVEV (reference sequence). The DNA of the CDR3 is TGTGCCAGCACCCGCGGGGGGGCGGATGAAAAACTGTTTTTT. It specifies CASTRGGADEKLFF.

This chain joins TRBV5-4 and TRBJ2-2; D might be TRBD2 (6 bases). V shed 2 bases and J shed 1 base, with 9 bases lying between them. The CDR3 runs to 15 residues. The germline CDR1 and CDR2 sequences are SGHNT and YYREEE (reference sequence). Here the CDR3 DNA reads TGTGCCAGCAGCTTCGGGACTCAGAACACCGGGGAGCTGTTTTTT. Translated: CASSFGTQNTGELFF.

The J gene is TRBJ2-7, the V gene TRBV7-2, with a possible D match to TRBD2 (5 bases). CDR1 is SGHTA, CDR2 FQGNSA, per germline. CDR3 length: 14 residues. V lost 2 bases, J lost 5 bases, and 13 bases lay in between. The CDR3 region is CASSLWASGDEQYF. CDR3 sequence (DNA): TGTGCCAGCAGCTTATGGGCCTCCGGGGACGAGCAGTACTTC.

This chain uses TRBV2 with TRBJ2-2; weak D call: TRBD2 (6 bases). In germline, CDR1 is SNHLY, CDR2 FYNNEI. Trimming removed 7 bases from V and 0 bases from J, with 15 bases in between. CDR3 size: 16 residues. The CDR3 DNA reads TGTGCCAGCAAAGGAGGGAGCATCTCGAACACCGGGGAGCTGTTTTTT. This codes for CASKGGSISNTGELFF. Filled out from reference TRBV2 and TRBJ2-2, the complete variable domain reads EPEVTQTPSHQVTQMGQEVILRCVPISNHLYFYWYRQILGQKVEFLVSFYNNEISEKSEIFDDQFSVERPDGSNFTLKIRSTKLEDSAMYFCASKGGSISNTGELFFGEGSRLTVL.

The chain combines TRBV9 with TRBJ2-7; a possible D gene is TRBD1 (6 bases). CDR1 and CDR2 from the germline V gene are SGDLS and YYNGEE. The V end was cut by 0 bases, the J end by 2 bases, with 9 bases between. The CDR3 has 14 residues. The CDR3 sequence is CASSVGRGPYEQYF. For the CDR3, the DNA is TGTGCCAGCAGCGTAGGCAGGGGCCCCTACGAGCAGTACTTC. The full variable domain, in which reference TRBV9 and TRBJ2-7 provide the parts outside the CDR3, is DSGVTQTPKHLITATGQRVTLRCSPRSGDLSVYWYQQSLDQGLQFLIQYYNGEERAKGNILERFSAQQFPDLHSELNLSSLELGDSALYFCASSVGRGPYEQYFGPGTRLTVT.